This is a list of T cell receptor beta chains from one sample in a study of blood T cell repertoires in COVID-19. This table comes from immunoSEQ multiplex PCR, and its TCRdb copy is limited to in-frame clones, with some not included. The table includes about 250,000 clones, roughly four fifths detected once. Specimen: PBMCs or T cells enriched from blood (not recorded which). These TCRs come from a middle-aged man who had been exposed to COVID-19. The CDR3 runs from the conserved cysteine through the conserved F or W. A D gene is named only where the DNA matches it firmly. The listing skips clone size in some rows; elsewhere it reads once, few, many or a size class.

>NA|TRBV30|TRBJ2-3|NA
TGTGCCTGGAGTATTTTTAGTCCTGCTAGCACAGATACGCAGTATTTT
CAWSIFSPASTDTQYF
>NA|TRBV24-1|TRBJ2-1|NA
TGTGCCACCAGTGACTCTTTATACAATGAGCAGTTCTTC
CATSDSLYNEQFF
>TRBD1|TRBV28|TRBJ2-7|NA
TGTGCCAGCAGTTTAGGGACAGGGGGGATTGGTACCTACGAGCAGTACTTC
CASSLGTGGIGTYEQYF
>NA|TRBV19|TRBJ1-4|NA
TGTGCCAGTAGTAGTGTCGATGAAAAACTGTTTTTT
CASSSVDEKLFF
>NA|TRBV11-3|TRBJ2-1|NA
TGTGCCAGCAGCCAGGGGGGTGCGGGCGGCTACAATGAGCAGTTCTTC
CASSQGGAGGYNEQFF
>TRBD1|TRBV10-3|TRBJ1-3|NA
TGTGCCATCCTCACGGCTCGACAGGGCCAAGGAAACACCATATATTTT
CAILTARQGQGNTIYF
>TRBD1|TRBV30|TRBJ1-3|NA
TGTGCCTCTCAAACTGGGACAGCTGGAAACACCATATATTTT
CASQTGTAGNTIYF
>NA|TRBV6-5|TRBJ2-2|few
TGTGCCAGCAGTTACTGGACAGAGGGGGAGCTGTTTTTT
CASSYWTEGELFF
>TRBD1|TRBV27|TRBJ2-4|NA
TGTGCCAGCAATCGACAGGGAGACGCAAACATTCAGTACTTC
CASNRQGDANIQYF
>TRBD2|TRBV7-2|TRBJ2-2|NA
TGTGCCAGCAGCTTCAGGGCGGGACTAGTTACCGGGGAGCTGTTTTTT
CASSFRAGLVTGELFF
>NA|TRBV5-1|TRBJ1-4|NA
TGCGCCAGCAGCTTAGGGCAGGGGCGGGAAAAACTGTTTTTT
CASSLGQGREKLFF
>TRBD1|TRBV2|TRBJ1-2|NA
TGTGCCAGCAGCGTGGACAGGGGTTTACAGGGCTACACCTTC
CASSVDRGLQGYTF
>NA|TRBV6-1|TRBJ2-3|NA
TGTGCCAGCAGTGAATTTGGGTCTAGCTTCACAGATACGCAGTATTTT
CASSEFGSSFTDTQYF
>NA|TRBV5-1|TRBJ2-1|NA
TGCGCCAGCAGCTTGGGGGAGCCAAAGCGGAACGTAGAGTTCTTC
CASSLGEPKRNVEFF
>TRBD2|TRBV25-1|TRBJ2-1|NA
TGTGCCAGCAGTGAGTCCGGGACTAGTAGGGATGAGCAGTTCTTC
CASSESGTSRDEQFF
>NA|TRBV12-3/TRBV12-4|TRBJ2-3|NA
TGTGCCAGCAGGAGCCTTGGCACAGATACGCAGTATTTT
CASRSLGTDTQYF
>TRBD1|TRBV15|TRBJ2-1|NA
TGTGCCACCAGCGTATTTCAGGGGGATGAGCAGTTCTTC
CATSVFQGDEQFF
>TRBD2|TRBV7-9|TRBJ2-7|few
TGTGCCAGCAGCCGGGGAGGGCCCTACGAGCAGTACTTC
CASSRGGPYEQYF
>TRBD2|TRBV27|TRBJ2-1|NA
TGTGCCAGCAGTTTACTAGCGGTTTACAATGAGCAGTTCTTC
CASSLLAVYNEQFF
>NA|TRBV19|TRBJ2-3|NA
TGTGCCAGTAGTGTGAGGGGGGGACACACAGATACGCAGTATTTT
CASSVRGGHTDTQYF
>NA|TRBV18|TRBJ1-1|NA
TGTGCCAGCTCAATGGACGCGACCGCGGGCACTGAAGCTTTCTTT
CASSMDATAGTEAFF
>TRBD1|TRBV10-3|TRBJ1-5|NA
TGTGCCATCAGCCGGGACAGGGAAGGCAATCAGCCCCAGCATTTT
CAISRDREGNQPQHF
>TRBD1|TRBV19|TRBJ1-2|NA
TGTGCCAGTCGTGGACGGGACAGGGCTTATGGCTACACCTTC
CASRGRDRAYGYTF
>TRBD1|TRBV7-8|TRBJ1-1|NA
TGTGCCAGCAGCCCCCCGGACAGGGGCACTGAAGCTTTCTTT
CASSPPDRGTEAFF
>TRBD2|TRBV27|TRBJ2-7|NA
TGTGCCAGCAGTCTAGAAGCTAGCGGAGTCTCCTACGAGCAGTACTTC
CASSLEASGVSYEQYF
>NA|TRBV7-9|TRBJ1-2|few
TGTGCCAGCAGCAGATCGGGACAAAGGGTCGTGGGCTACACCTTC
CASSRSGQRVVGYTF
>TRBD1|TRBV6-5|TRBJ2-4|once
TGTGCCACTCGACAGGGTGAAAACATTCAGTACTTC
CATRQGENIQYF
>TRBD2|TRBV7-9|TRBJ2-1|NA
TGTGCCAGCAGCGCCCGCCCAGCGGGAGTTTCGTCGAAGTTCTTC
CASSARPAGVSSKFF
>NA|TRBV21-1|TRBJ2-1|once
TGTGCCAGCAGCAGAGAACGCGGGAGGACAAATTACAATGAGCAGTTCTTC
CASSRERGRTNYNEQFF
>NA|TRBV5-1|TRBJ2-1|NA
TGCGCCAGCAGCTTACAGGGCGTGGCTTACAATGAGCAGTTCTTC
CASSLQGVAYNEQFF
>NA|TRBV5-8|TRBJ1-1|NA
TGTGCCAGCAGCTTACTAACAGGCACCATGAACACTGAAGCTTTCTTT
CASSLLTGTMNTEAFF
>NA|TRBV30|TRBJ1-6|NA
TGTGCCTGGAGTGTAAGGGGTTCACCCCTCCACTTT
CAWSVRGSPLHF
>TRBD1|TRBV6-1|TRBJ2-6|once
TGTGCCAGCAGTGAGGACAGGGGGCGCGTCCCTGGGGCCAACGTCCTGACTTTC
CASSEDRGRVPGANVLTF
>TRBD1|TRBV7-9|TRBJ1-3|NA
TGTGCCAGCAGCATAACGACAGGGACTGGAAACACCATATATTTT
CASSITTGTGNTIYF
>TRBD2|TRBV6-6|TRBJ2-1|NA
TGTGCCAGCAAGGTCGGTCGCGGGAGGGGAGATGAGCAGTTCTTC
CASKVGRGRGDEQFF
>NA|TRBV2|TRBJ1-5|NA
TGTGCCAGCAGTGATCTTGGGGCTAATCAGCCCCAGCATTTT
CASSDLGANQPQHF
>TRBD1|TRBV18|TRBJ2-7|NA
TGTGCCAGCTCAGATCCGGGACAGGGTATCTACGAGCAGTACTTC
CASSDPGQGIYEQYF
>NA|TRBV5-4|TRBJ2-2|NA
TGTGCCAGCAGCCAGGGAGGGGGTGACACCGGGGAGCTGTTTTTT
CASSQGGGDTGELFF
>TRBD1|TRBV13|TRBJ1-5|once
TGTGCCAGCAGCTTGGGGGGACAGGAAGGCAATCAGCCCCAGCATTTT
CASSLGGQEGNQPQHF
>NA|TRBV4-1|TRBJ2-7|NA
TGCGCCAGCAGCCAAGTGGGACACACGTACGAGCAGTACTTC
CASSQVGHTYEQYF